Shown below are 13 T cell receptor beta chains from a single sample sequenced in a study of early T cells in non-severe SARS-CoV-2 infection (dated by TCRdb to 2020 to 2022). The library was obtained by 5' RACE. Instrument used: NextSeq 500. TCRdb trimmed public reads at Q25 via fastp, called clones via MiXCR and kept in-frame beta chains. Rows with a matching CDR3 protein are joined into one entry that keeps the most common DNA and genes. For this sample there are about 70,000 distinct CDR3 sequences; under 15% appear just once. About 1.3% of the sample belongs to the ten largest clones. Sequencing used whole blood. These receptors were taken from an adult who was a healthcare worker with PCR-confirmed SARS-CoV-2 infection or an uninfected control (not recorded which).

V usage is TRBV20-1 and J usage is TRBJ2-1; 13 bases map to TRBD2. Per the germline V gene, CDR1 is DFQATT and CDR2 is SNEGSKA (reference sequence). The CDR3 has 17 residues. J lost 8 bases, V lost 3 bases, and 13 bases had no gene match. The CDR3 bases are TGCAGTGCTAGCTTACCACCGGGACTAGCGGGAAGGTATGAGCAGTTCTTC. It codes for CSASLPPGLAGRYEQFF.

This clonotype was recorded once. The genes are TRBV7-2 and TRBJ2-1; D gene unclear. Germline CDR1 and CDR2: SGHTA and FQGNSA. The V gene lost 5 bases and the J gene lost 7 bases, with 6 bases spanning the gap. The CDR3 spans 11 residues. The CDR3 DNA reads as TGTGCCAGCAGCACGTGGAATGAGCAGTTCTTC. Amino acids: CASSTWNEQFF.

The chain combines TRBV5-5 with TRBJ1-2; weak D call: TRBD1 (6 bases). Germline CDR1 reads SGHKS; CDR2 reads YYEKEE (reference sequence). With 0 bases removed from V and 4 bases from J, the gap between germline ends came to 16 bases. The CDR3 consists of 16 residues. CDR3 sequence reads: CASSLGLQGGGYGYTF. CDR3 bases: TGTGCCAGCAGCTTGGGACTTCAGGGAGGGGGCTATGGCTACACCTTC.

This clonotype occurred many times. The chain employs TRBV7-2 and TRBJ2-1; D is unclear. From germline, CDR1 is SGHTA and CDR2 FQGNSA. This CDR3 contains 14 residues. V was cut by 5 bases and J by 6 bases, with 14 bases left in between. CDR3 in amino acids: CASSVSSRINEQFF. The CDR3 coding sequence is TGTGCCAGCAGCGTTTCGTCCAGAATCAATGAGCAGTTCTTC.

This clonotype has ten or more counts. V and J are TRBV2 and TRBJ1-1, with 7 bases aligning to TRBD1. The CDR3 spans 13 residues. From germline, CDR1 is SNHLY and CDR2 FYNNEI. Trimming cost V 4 bases and J 1 base; bases outside gene matches: 0. In DNA form, the CDR3 reads TGTGCCAGCAGTGGGGACAGGAACACTGAAGCTTTCTTT. Residues: CASSGDRNTEAFF.

This clonotype was seen many times. This sequence joins TRBV4-2 and TRBJ1-1; D is undetermined. The CDR3 covers 15 residues. Germline lookup yields CDR1 LGHNA and CDR2 YNFKEQ. V was shortened by 1 base and J by 1 base, with 10 bases between the two germline ends. CDR3 sequence: CASSQAPGANTEAFF. DNA for the CDR3: TGTGCCAGCAGCCAAGCCCCAGGTGCGAACACTGAAGCTTTCTTT.

This clonotype was found many times. This chain uses TRBV14 with TRBJ2-1; a possible D gene is TRBD2 (6 bases). Germline CDR1 and CDR2: SGHDN and FVKESK. The CDR3 is made up of 14 amino acids. V was trimmed by 0 bases and J by 6 bases, leaving 9 bases between them. CDR3 nucleotides: TGTGCCAGCAGCCAAGAGGCGGGGTTCAATGAGCAGTTCTTC. Encoded protein: CASSQEAGFNEQFF.

This clonotype was seen many times. V usage is TRBV12-3 or TRBV12-4 and J usage is TRBJ1-5; D is perhaps TRBD1 (5 bases). V lost 5 bases to trimming and J lost 7 bases, with 18 bases between them. This CDR3 region has 15 residues. CDR3 loop: CASSPDSAAGQPQHF. The CDR3, as DNA: TGTGCCAGCAGTCCTGACAGCGCGGCAGGGCAGCCCCAGCATTTT.

The chain links TRBV11-2 to TRBJ1-3; D call uncertain. V was cut by 0 bases and J by 0 bases, with 9 bases left in between. Per the germline V gene, CDR1 is SGHAT and CDR2 is FQNNGV. The CDR3 contains 16 residues. The CDR3 nucleotides read TGTGCCAGCAGCTTAGAGACACCGAGCTCTGGAAACACCATATATTTT. This gives the protein CASSLETPSSGNTIYF.

This clonotype was seen at least ten times. The rearrangement joins TRBV6-6 to TRBJ2-7; D call uncertain. V was trimmed by 6 bases and J by 0 bases, leaving 15 bases between them. CDR3 length equals 15 residues. The germline V gene has CDR1 MNHNY and CDR2 SVGAGI (reference sequence). The CDR3 region has the DNA TGTGCCAGCAGACCCCTACAGCTTAGCTCCTACGAGCAGTACTTC. As protein: CASRPLQLSSYEQYF.

This clonotype was recorded at least ten times. The chain has TRBV20-1 and TRBJ1-2; TRBD1 matches 8 bases. The J segment lost 13 bases and the V segment lost 5 bases, leaving 3 bases of the junction unmatched. The germline V gene has CDR1 DFQATT and CDR2 SNEGSKA (reference sequence). This CDR3 region has 9 residues. CDR3 coding DNA: TGCAGTGCTGGGGGACAGGCCACCTTC. This encodes CSAGGQATF.

This clonotype was seen a few times. The gene calls are TRBV29-1 and TRBJ2-7; 9 bases are a match to TRBD1. The J segment lost 6 bases and the V segment lost 3 bases, leaving 9 bases of the junction unmatched. Germline lookup yields CDR1 SQVTM and CDR2 ANQGSEA. This CDR3 region has 14 residues. CDR3 nucleotides: TGCAGCGTTGAGGAAGGGACAGGGTCTAGCGAGCAGTACTTC. Amino acids: CSVEEGTGSSEQYF.

Ten or more counts support this clonotype. J is TRBJ2-7 and V is TRBV7-9; possible D gene TRBD2, 6 bases. The germline gives CDR1 SEHNR, CDR2 FQNEAQ (reference sequence). The CDR3 totals 16 residues. Trimming pared 4 bases from V and 6 bases from J, leaving 22 bases between. The CDR3 is CASSSSEAGRKGEQYF. CDR3 sequence (DNA): TGTGCCAGCAGCTCCTCCGAGGCCGGGAGAAAAGGCGAGCAGTACTTC.